A selection of T cell receptor beta chains follows, all from one sample in a study of blood T cells in healthy people across ages. One entry per CDR3 protein results from TCRdb running MiXCR on the 5' RACE reads. This sample has roughly 1.5 million distinct CDR3 sequences; about 45% occur once, and the top ten carry less than 5%. The sample consisted of blood. Receptors originate from a woman aged 18-29 years in good health. The CDR3 runs from the conserved cysteine through the conserved F or W. The D gene is left open where the match is weak. A clone size is listed for some rows: how often the clone was seen (once, few, many), or a class if it is expanded.

D gene,clone size,J gene,V gene,CDR3 DNA,CDR3 protein
TRBD2,NA,TRBJ2-3,TRBV6-6,TGTGCCAGCAGGAGGGAAACTAGCGCAGATACGCAGTATTTT,CASRRETSADTQYF
NA,NA,TRBJ2-3,TRBV24-1,TGTGCCACGAAAGCGGATATCACAGATGCGCAGTATTTT,CATKADITDAQYF
NA,few,TRBJ2-3,TRBV14,TGTGCCAGCAGCCACATGTACGGCACAGATACGCAGTATTTT,CASSHMYGTDTQYF
TRBD2,NA,TRBJ2-1,TRBV12-3/TRBV12-4,TGTGCCAGCAGGAGTAGCGGGGGGCCCTACAATGAGCAGTTCTTC,CASRSSGGPYNEQFF
NA,NA,TRBJ1-2,TRBV6-2/TRBV6-3,TGTGCCAGCAGTTACTCGAGTTCCAGTTGGCGGAACTATGGCTACACCTTC,CASSYSSSSWRNYGYTF
TRBD1,NA,TRBJ1-4,TRBV27,TGTGCCAGCAGTCCCCGGGACAGAAATGAAAAACTGTTTTTT,CASSPRDRNEKLFF
NA,NA,TRBJ1-2,TRBV6-6,TGTGCCAACAGTTACCCGGTCGGGGTGTGGTATGGCTACACCTTC,CANSYPVGVWYGYTF
TRBD2,few,TRBJ2-7,TRBV5-1,TGCGCCAGCAGCGTCGGCCTAGGTAGCGGGAGTTCACGCGAGCAGTACTTC,CASSVGLGSGSSREQYF
NA,many,TRBJ2-3,TRBV7-2,TGTGCCAGCAGCCTCCGGTCTAGCACAGATACTCAGTATTTT,CASSLRSSTDTQYF
TRBD2,NA,TRBJ2-7,TRBV29-1,TGCAGCGTTGAAGATAGCACTAGCGGGATCGCCTACGAGCAGTACTTC,CSVEDSTSGIAYEQYF
NA,few,TRBJ1-2,TRBV6-2/TRBV6-3,TGTGCCAGCAGTTACTCGATGGCCACAAGCTATGGCTACACCTTC,CASSYSMATSYGYTF
NA,few,TRBJ2-1,TRBV9,TGTGCCAGCAGCCCCCACGTGGTGCATGAGCAGTTCTTC,CASSPHVVHEQFF
NA,NA,TRBJ2-3,TRBV27,TGTGCCAGCAAAGGGGTAGGGAGCACAGATACGCAGTATTTT,CASKGVGSTDTQYF
TRBD1,few,TRBJ1-2,TRBV5-1,TGCGCCAGCAGCGGGGACAGGGGGAAGGTCCCTAGCTATGGCTACACCTTC,CASSGDRGKVPSYGYTF
NA,NA,TRBJ1-1,TRBV21-1,TGTGCCAGCAGCAGTCGGGTCGACAGACGGAACACTGAAGCTTTCTTT,CASSSRVDRRNTEAFF
NA,few,TRBJ2-1,TRBV4-3,TGCGCCAGCAGCCAAGATCTCGGGACCCTACCCACCTACAATGAGCAGTTCTTC,CASSQDLGTLPTYNEQFF
NA,NA,TRBJ2-7,TRBV12-3/TRBV12-4,TGTGCCAGCAGTGGATATCTGAGGGGTCTCGAGCAGTACTTC,CASSGYLRGLEQYF
NA,NA,TRBJ1-2,TRBV20-1,TGCAGTGCTAGGGGGAGTCCCTATGGCTACACCTTC,CSARGSPYGYTF
TRBD1,NA,TRBJ1-4,TRBV6-6,TGTGCCAGCAGTTACTTTCCCAGGGACAGGGGGGAAAAACTGTTTTTT,CASSYFPRDRGEKLFF
NA,few,TRBJ1-5,TRBV12-3/TRBV12-4,TGTGCCAGCAGTTTATTAGTAACCGCGTCTAATAGCAATCAGCCCCAGCATTTT,CASSLLVTASNSNQPQHF
TRBD1,NA,TRBJ1-4,TRBV15,TGTGCCACCAGCCGACAGGGGAGTTCAGAAAAACTGTTTTTT,CATSRQGSSEKLFF
NA,few,TRBJ1-2,TRBV4-2,TGTGCCAGCAGCCCACGTAGTGGGGGGGACTATGGCTACACCTTC,CASSPRSGGDYGYTF
NA,NA,TRBJ2-7,TRBV27,TGTGCCAGCAGTCCCTCATTGGTCAATGAGCAGTACTTC,CASSPSLVNEQYF
TRBD2,NA,TRBJ2-1,TRBV20-1,TGCAGTGCTAGAAAGGGACTAGCGGGATACAATGAGCAGTTCTTC,CSARKGLAGYNEQFF
NA,NA,TRBJ2-2,TRBV5-1,TGCGCCAGCAGCAGGCGGGGCGGCGGGGAGCTGTTTTTT,CASSRRGGGELFF
NA,NA,TRBJ1-2,TRBV29-1,TGCAGCGTCGGACAGAGTAACTATGGCTACACCTTC,CSVGQSNYGYTF
NA,NA,TRBJ1-2,TRBV7-2,TGTGCCAGCAGCTTAAAAGACACAGGCAACTATGGCTACACCTTC,CASSLKDTGNYGYTF
NA,few,TRBJ2-7,TRBV7-8,TGTGCCAGCGGCTGGAGCGGCTCCTACGAGCAGTACTTC,CASGWSGSYEQYF
TRBD2,NA,TRBJ2-7,TRBV9,TGTGCCAGCAGCGCCGGGACTAGCGGGGACCTTTACGAGCAGTACTTC,CASSAGTSGDLYEQYF